This is a list of T cell receptor beta chains from one sample in a study of T cell responses to AZD1222 COVID-19 vaccine. TCRdb's copy holds only in-frame clones and misses some; the assay was immunoSEQ multiplex PCR. The table includes roughly 160,000 clones, around 94% detected once. The sequencing here drew on peripheral blood, taken on day 0 of AZD1222 vaccination. The receptor source for this set is an adult in good health. CDR3s include the opening cysteine and the closing phenylalanine or tryptophan. The D gene is left open where the match is weak. Only some rows state a clone size, as once, few, many or a class for expanded clones.

d_call	clone_size	j_call	v_call	cdr3_nt	cdr3_aa
TRBD1	NA	TRBJ1-1	TRBV18	TGTGCCAGCTCACCATTTCCGGGACAGGGAAACACTGAAGCTTTCTTT	CASSPFPGQGNTEAFF
NA	NA	TRBJ1-2	TRBV30	TGTGCCTGGAGTGTTGCAAGGACGATGTATGGCTACACCTTC	CAWSVARTMYGYTF
NA	NA	TRBJ1-2	TRBV11-2	TGTGCCAGCAGCTTACGGGGCTATGGCTACACCTTC	CASSLRGYGYTF
TRBD1	NA	TRBJ1-6	TRBV4-1	TGCGCCAGCAGCCACGGGACAGAAGGTTCACCCCTCCACTTT	CASSHGTEGSPLHF
NA	NA	TRBJ2-3	TRBV19	TGTGCCAGTATGGGGCGAGGAGGGAGTCGGGATACGCAGTATTTT	CASMGRGGSRDTQYF
NA	once	TRBJ2-7	TRBV11-1	TGTGCCAGCAGCTTTCTACGCTCTTCCTACGAGCAGTACTTC	CASSFLRSSYEQYF
NA	NA	TRBJ1-5	TRBV19	TGTGCCAGTAGTACCACTCGTGGCAATCAGCCCCAGCATTTT	CASSTTRGNQPQHF
TRBD1	once	TRBJ1-1	TRBV12-3/TRBV12-4	TGTGCCAGCAGGGGACAGGGAAACACTGAAGCTTTCTTT	CASRGQGNTEAFF
NA	NA	TRBJ1-1	TRBV18	TGTGCCAGCTCACCACCTTCGGGGCCCGAAGCTTTCTTT	CASSPPSGPEAFF
NA	NA	TRBJ2-1	TRBV14	TGTGCCAGCAGCCAAGACGGACTACGAACGGGCAATGAGCAGTTCTTC	CASSQDGLRTGNEQFF
NA	NA	TRBJ1-5	TRBV27	TGTGCCAGCAGTTTAGACAGTATCCCCAATCAGCCCCAGCATTTT	CASSLDSIPNQPQHF
NA	NA	TRBJ2-7	TRBV20-1	TGCAGTGCTAGTTTTCGGGGGCCCGTCGAGCAGTACTTC	CSASFRGPVEQYF
NA	NA	TRBJ1-2	TRBV4-1	TGCGCCAGCAGCCAGGGAATTTCGGACGGCTACACCTTC	CASSQGISDGYTF
NA	NA	TRBJ2-1	TRBV27	TGTGCCAGCAGTTCCCCGGGCCCAGGGAAGCGGGAGTTCTTC	CASSSPGPGKREFF
NA	NA	TRBJ1-2	TRBV3-1/TRBV3-2	TGTGCCAGCAGCACCCAGGGTTATGGCTACACCTTC	CASSTQGYGYTF
TRBD1	NA	TRBJ1-4	TRBV3-1/TRBV3-2	TGTGCCAGCAGCCAAAGGGGGCATGAAAAACTGTTTTTT	CASSQRGHEKLFF
TRBD1	NA	TRBJ1-2	TRBV19	TGTGCCAGTAAATACAGGGGAGGTAACTATGGCTACACCTTC	CASKYRGGNYGYTF
TRBD1	once	TRBJ1-2	TRBV7-9	TGTGCCAGCAGCATGGACAGGGATAGCTATGGCTACACCTTC	CASSMDRDSYGYTF
NA	NA	TRBJ1-6	TRBV28	TGTGCCAGCTCCGGGACCAGTGGTCCCGCCCCCAATTCACCCCTCCACTTT	CASSGTSGPAPNSPLHF
TRBD1	NA	TRBJ1-1	TRBV7-3	TGTGCCAGCAGCCCGGGACAGGCGACAGGTGAAGCTTTCTTT	CASSPGQATGEAFF
TRBD1	NA	TRBJ2-1	TRBV4-2	TGTGCCAGCAGTCCACCGGGACAGGGGGGCAATGAGCAGTTCTTC	CASSPPGQGGNEQFF
NA	NA	TRBJ2-7	TRBV5-1	TGCGCCAGCAGCCCCAAGGACAGAACCCTCTACGAGCAGTACTTC	CASSPKDRTLYEQYF
TRBD1	NA	TRBJ1-5	TRBV19	TGTGCCAGTAGTATAGGGTCCAGGGGGCATCAGCCCCAGCATTTT	CASSIGSRGHQPQHF
NA	NA	TRBJ2-3	TRBV4-1	TGCGCCAGCAGGGGGGTCACAGATACGCAGTATTTT	CASRGVTDTQYF